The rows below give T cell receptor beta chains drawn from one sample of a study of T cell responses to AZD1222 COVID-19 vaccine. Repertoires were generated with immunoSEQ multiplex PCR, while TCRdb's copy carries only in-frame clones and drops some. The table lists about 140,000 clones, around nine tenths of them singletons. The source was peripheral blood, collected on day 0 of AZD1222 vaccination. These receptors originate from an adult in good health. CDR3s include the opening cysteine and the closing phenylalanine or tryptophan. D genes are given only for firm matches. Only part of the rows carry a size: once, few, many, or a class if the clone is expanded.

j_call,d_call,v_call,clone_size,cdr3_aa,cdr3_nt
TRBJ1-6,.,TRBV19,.,CASRRGNSPLHF,TGTGCCAGTCGTAGGGGGAATTCACCCCTCCACTTT
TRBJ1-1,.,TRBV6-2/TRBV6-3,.,CASSTGSNTEAFF,TGTGCCAGCAGTACAGGATCTAACACTGAAGCTTTCTTT
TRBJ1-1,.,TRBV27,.,CASSLREDTEAFF,TGTGCCAGCAGTTTGCGGGAGGACACTGAAGCTTTCTTT
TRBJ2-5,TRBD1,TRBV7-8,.,CASSSGTGGVETQYF,TGTGCCAGCAGCTCCGGGACAGGGGGGGTGGAGACCCAGTACTTC
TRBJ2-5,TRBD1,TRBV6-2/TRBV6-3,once,CASSFSGTGGKTQYF,TGTGCCAGCAGTTTCTCCGGGACAGGTGGGAAGACCCAGTACTTC
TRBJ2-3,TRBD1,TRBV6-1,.,CASSENRGRPTDTQYF,TGTGCCAGCAGTGAAAATAGGGGGCGACCCACAGATACGCAGTATTTT
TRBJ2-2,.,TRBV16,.,CASSQSWETGELFF,TGTGCCAGCAGCCAATCTTGGGAGACCGGGGAGCTGTTTTTT
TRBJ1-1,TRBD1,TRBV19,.,CASSDRGMTEAFF,TGTGCCTCCTCCGACAGGGGGATGACTGAAGCTTTCTTT
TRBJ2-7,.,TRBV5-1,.,CASSFEGPYEQYF,TGCGCCAGCAGCTTTGAGGGACCCTACGAGCAGTACTTC
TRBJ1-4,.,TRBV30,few,CAWSLEENPTNEKLFF,TGTGCCTGGTCGCTTGAAGAAAACCCGACTAATGAAAAACTGTTTTTT
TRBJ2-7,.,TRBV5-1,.,CASSLVSSPSLGAYEQYF,TGCGCCAGCAGCTTGGTGTCCAGCCCTTCACTCGGGGCCTACGAGCAGTACTTC
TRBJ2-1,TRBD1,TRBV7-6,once,CASSSTTGFGQFF,TGTGCCAGCAGCTCCACGACAGGGTTTGGCCAGTTCTTC
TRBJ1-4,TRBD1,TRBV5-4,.,CASSTRDRLNEKLFF,TGTGCCAGCAGCACCCGGGACAGGCTTAATGAAAAACTGTTTTTT
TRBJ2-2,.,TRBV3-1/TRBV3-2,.,CASSPRAGELFF,TGTGCCAGCAGCCCCCGAGCCGGGGAGCTGTTTTTT
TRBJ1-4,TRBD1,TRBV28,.,CASSLPHRGVDEKLFF,TGTGCCAGCAGTTTACCACACAGGGGGGTGGATGAAAAACTGTTTTTT
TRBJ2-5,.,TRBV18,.,CASSEQETQYF,TGTGCCAGCTCGGAACAAGAGACCCAGTACTTC
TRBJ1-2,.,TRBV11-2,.,CASSLGGINYGYTF,TGTGCCAGCAGCTTAGGGGGTATCAACTATGGCTACACCTTC
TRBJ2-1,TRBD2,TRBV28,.,CASTDLAGDYNEQFF,TGTGCCAGCACAGATTTAGCGGGAGATTACAATGAGCAGTTCTTC
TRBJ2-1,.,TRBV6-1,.,CASSEALRDEQFF,TGTGCCAGCAGTGAAGCGCTGAGGGATGAGCAGTTCTTC
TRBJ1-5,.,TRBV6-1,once,CASSEPHFGFRGVDQPQHF,TGTGCCAGCAGTGAACCACACTTCGGCTTTCGGGGTGTCGATCAGCCCCAGCATTTT
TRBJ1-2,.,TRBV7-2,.,CASSPSSTGDGYTF,TGTGCCAGCAGCCCATCCTCGACAGGCGATGGCTACACCTTC
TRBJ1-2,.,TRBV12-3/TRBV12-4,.,CASSPLYGYTF,TGTGCCAGCAGTCCCCTGTATGGCTACACCTTC
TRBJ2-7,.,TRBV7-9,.,CASSPPGLRYEQYF,TGTGCCAGCAGCCCACCGGGACTTCGATACGAGCAGTACTTC
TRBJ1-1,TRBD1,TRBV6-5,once,CASSLRQGNTEAFF,TGTGCCAGCAGCCTCAGACAGGGAAACACTGAAGCTTTCTTT
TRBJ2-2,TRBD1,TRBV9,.,CASRGQGHTGELFF,TGTGCCAGCCGGGGACAGGGACACACCGGGGAGCTGTTTTTT
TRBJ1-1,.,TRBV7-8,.,CASSLVQFSPNTEAFF,TGTGCCAGCAGCTTAGTTCAATTCAGCCCGAACACTGAAGCTTTCTTT
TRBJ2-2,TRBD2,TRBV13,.,CASSYGTSRTGELFF,TGTGCCAGCAGTTATGGGACTAGCCGTACCGGGGAGCTGTTTTTT
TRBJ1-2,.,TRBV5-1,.,CASSLDGTDYGYTF,TGCGCCAGCAGCTTGGACGGAACCGACTATGGCTACACCTTC
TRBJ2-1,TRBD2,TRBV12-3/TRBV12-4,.,CASRRGGANEQFF,TGTGCCAGCAGGCGCGGGGGGGCCAATGAGCAGTTCTTC
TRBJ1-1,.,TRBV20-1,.,CSASWNTEAFF,TGCAGTGCTTCATGGAACACTGAAGCTTTCTTT
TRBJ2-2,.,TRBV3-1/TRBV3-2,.,CASSQGNSNTGELFF,TGTGCCAGCAGCCAAGGAAACAGCAACACCGGGGAGCTGTTTTTT
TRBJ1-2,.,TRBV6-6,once,CASSYSTGEANYGYTF,TGTGCCAGCAGTTACTCTACCGGGGAGGCTAACTATGGCTACACCTTC
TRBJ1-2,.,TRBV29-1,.,CSVDGQPDGYTF,TGCAGCGTTGACGGACAGCCTGATGGCTACACCTTC
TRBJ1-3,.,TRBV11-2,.,CASSFGDSGNTIYF,TGTGCCAGCAGCTTTGGGGACTCTGGAAACACCATATATTTT
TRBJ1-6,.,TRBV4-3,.,CASSPPRDTRDNSPLHF,TGCGCCAGCAGCCCCCCCCGGGACACCAGGGATAATTCACCCCTCCACTTT
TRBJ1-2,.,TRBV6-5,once,CASSQNRDGYTF,TGTGCCAGCAGTCAAAACAGGGATGGCTACACCTTC
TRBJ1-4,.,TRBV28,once,CASQIRSGEEKLFF,TGTGCCAGCCAAATAAGGAGTGGAGAGGAAAAACTGTTTTTT
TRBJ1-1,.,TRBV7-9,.,CASSLGEREAFF,TGTGCCAGCAGCTTAGGGGAACGGGAAGCTTTCTTT
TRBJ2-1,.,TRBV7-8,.,CASSAPGRPSGDEQFF,TGTGCCAGCAGCGCGCCCGGGCGGCCCAGTGGGGATGAGCAGTTCTTC
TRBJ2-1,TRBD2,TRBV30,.,CAWSVLWDYKDNEQFF,TGTGCCTGGAGTGTACTGTGGGACTATAAGGACAATGAGCAGTTCTTC
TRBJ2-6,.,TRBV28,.,CASSLPPAGANVLTF,TGTGCCAGCAGTTTACCCCCAGCTGGGGCCAACGTCCTGACTTTC